This TCR beta chain was documented in a study of blood T cell repertoires in COVID-19 (TCRdb year 2020). Study-level background: Collaborator samples came from the United States, Italy and Spain and covered acute and convalescent phases of COVID-19. The prospective study material was composed of cDNA or gDNA derived from T cells, B-cell-depleted T cells, or PBMCs. Deeply sampled blood TCRbeta repertoires from subjects exposed to, actively infected with, or recovered from COVID-19 were included in the dataset. The repertoires were released in a freely available public database intended as a resource for research on the immune response to SARS-CoV-2. Samples came from the ongoing ImmuneRACE study (first 160 participants) plus 1,254 subjects from 6 global collaborators. The sample metadata nearly always contained a de-identified subject ID, COVID-19 status, age in years and sex. Where available, HLA class I and class II types were obtained from metadata supplied by the sample provider rather than from assay-based typing. Study-level results and caveats: The quantity of clinical and demographic metadata differed by source and by participant and was supplied without curation.

The collaborating institutions used their own protocols to collect whole blood in K2EDTA tubes. For TCRbeta analysis, collaborators shipped samples as frozen whole blood, isolated PBMCs, or DNA extracted from either of those sample types. The immunoSEQ Assay, a bias-controlled multiplex PCR, was used to amplify TCRbeta CDR3 regions from genomic DNA. The paper's data handling went like this. The number of nucleated cells in each sample was estimated by amplification of reference gene primers within the assay. Sequence reads were collapsed and filtered to measure the absolute abundance of every unique TCRbeta CDR3 rearrangement. Productive Simpson clonality was computed per sample as the square root of Simpson's diversity index over productive rearrangements. The immuneACCESS repertoire file appears here via TCRdb, limited to in-frame rearrangements. These files lack a portion of the clones; in checked studies, under half of the deficit traces to unresolved V genes, and the cause of the others is not known. V, J and clone size are those of that table, while D and trimming were read from the DNA. This sample holds tens of thousands of clones; approximately 90% were observed only once. 1% to 1.5% of the sample is held by the ten biggest clonotypes.

To note about this clone: There is no known antigen for this receptor. Base qualities are missing; no much larger clone stands one base away.

The junction shows trimming of 5 bases on V and 8 bases on J, and the gene matches do not reach 8 bases of it. Including cysteine and phenylalanine, the CDR3 has 14 amino acids. This entry keeps only the CDR3 DNA: 42 bases, framed from base 1. CDR1 and CDR2, looked up from the germline V gene, are SNHLY and FYNNEI. The V and J genes are TRBV2 and TRBJ1-4; 7 bases in between match TRBD1. The TCR comes from a woman of 80 years or more with acute or convalescent COVID-19. The sequenced sample consisted of peripheral blood. The bases read TGTGCCAGCAGTACCACAGGGGTGGGGGAAAAACTGTTTTTT. Its coded protein is CASSTTGVGEKLFF.